The 24 T cell receptor beta chains below were found in one sample sequenced in a study of cytomegalovirus exposure and HLA in healthy donors. The PCR used 60 Vbeta and 13 Jbeta primers. Clones were sequenced by immunoSEQ multiplex PCR, and TCRdb holds only the in-frame ones, with some missing. The sample contains 150,000 to 200,000 clones, 60% to 85% of which appear only once. Sequencing was done on a sample of PBMCs. Source of these receptors: a woman aged 40 to 50 in good health and CMV-seronegative.

This clone was observed a single time. The chain combines TRBV7-2 with TRBJ1-1; 8 bases fit TRBD1. The CDR3 is made up of 13 amino acids. CDR1 and CDR2 from the germline V gene are SGHTA and FQGNSA. The junction had 6 bases not matched to a gene; V was cut back by 4 bases and J by 8 bases. The CDR3 protein is CASSSRTGREAFF. The CDR3 nucleotides are TGTGCCAGCAGCTCAAGGACAGGGCGGGAAGCTTTCTTT.

This clone was observed a single time. Written as DNA, the CDR3 is TGTGCCTGGAGTCCCCGACAGGGTATCACAGATACGCAGTATTTT. Encoded protein: CAWSPRQGITDTQYF. The chain is built from TRBV30 and TRBJ2-3, with TRBD1 matching over 7 bases. The V segment lost 2 bases and the J segment 2 bases; nucleotides outside the gene matches: 7. Looked up from germline, CDR1 is GTSNPN and CDR2 is SVGIG (reference sequence). The CDR3 length is 15 residues.

This clone showed up just a few times. V is TRBV9 and J is TRBJ2-7; 7 bases agree with TRBD2. The CDR3 has 16 amino acids. In germline, CDR1 is SGDLS, CDR2 YYNGEE. With 2 bases clipped from V and 2 bases from J, the junction kept 10 bases outside the gene matches. CDR3 in DNA: TGTGCCAGCAGCGTTGATATGACTAGCCCAGCCTACGAGCAGTACGTC. This translates into CASSVDMTSPAYEQYV.

In this sample, this clone turned up once. The rearrangement uses TRBV19 and TRBJ1-2, with TRBD1 matching over 8 bases. V trimming: 6 bases; J trimming: 4 bases; junction bases outside the gene matches: 4. This CDR3 region has 13 residues. Germline CDR1 is LNHDA and CDR2 is SQIVND (reference sequence). CDR3 loop: CASSQDRAYGYTF. DNA of the CDR3: TGTGCCAGTAGCCAGGACAGGGCCTATGGCTACACCTTC. Full variable domain (outside the CDR3, taken from reference TRBV19 and TRBJ1-2): DGGITQSPKYLFRKEGQNVTLSCEQNLNHDAMYWYRQDPGQGLRLIYYSQIVNDFQKGDIAEGYSVSREKKESFPLTVTSAQKNPTAFYLCASSQDRAYGYTFGSGTRLTVV.

The chain links TRBV4-3 to TRBJ2-7; no clear D. V shed 0 bases and J shed 4 bases, with 13 bases lying between them. Germline V gene sequence: CDR1 LGHNA, CDR2 YSLEER. The CDR3 covers 15 residues. In DNA form, the CDR3 reads TGCGCCAGCAGCCAAGACGCAGGTTTGTTGTACGAGCAGTACTTC. This sequence encodes CASSQDAGLLYEQYF.

This clone showed up just a few times. V and J are TRBV6-5 and TRBJ2-1, with 7 bases aligning to TRBD1. The CDR3 sequence is 12 residues long. Germline trimming cut 2 bases from V and 9 bases from J; bases unmatched to any gene: 1. The V gene's germline CDR1 is MNHEY and CDR2 SVGAGI. CDR3 sequence reads: CASSYHRGEQFF. For the CDR3, the DNA is TGTGCCAGCAGTTACCACAGGGGTGAGCAGTTCTTC.

The gene calls are TRBV9 and TRBJ2-5, with 8 bases aligning to TRBD2. V dropped 3 bases and J dropped 4; count of bases not matched to a gene: 8. This CDR3 is built from 15 residues. Germline V gives CDR1 SGDLS, CDR2 YYNGEE. CDR3 residues: CASSADGRDVETQYF. CDR3 bases: TGTGCCAGCAGCGCGGACGGGAGGGACGTAGAGACCCAGTACTTC.

The chain joins TRBV6-5 to TRBJ1-1, with no clear D. The V end was cut by 5 bases, the J end by 5 bases, with 12 bases between. The CDR3 loop spans 13 amino acids. Germline CDR1 and CDR2: MNHEY and SVGAGI. The CDR3 nucleotides read TGTGCCAGCAGTCTCACAAGAGGTACTGAAGCTTTCTTT. Translated, it gives CASSLTRGTEAFF.

The chain links TRBV12-5 to TRBJ2-1; 8 bases align to TRBD2. The V and J ends lost 0 bases and 3 bases, in that order; junction bases with no gene match: 13. CDR1 is LGHNT, CDR2 FRNRAP, per germline. There are 19 residues in the CDR3. CDR3 DNA sequence: TGTGCTAGTGGTTTGGTGGGTAGGTTCAGCGGGAGTATCTACAATGAGCAGTTCTTC. As protein: CASGLVGRFSGSIYNEQFF.

As concerns this clone: A read error may account for a junction end that differs from germline. This chain uses TRBV27 with TRBJ2-1; TRBD2 matches 8 bases. The CDR3 length is 13 residues. The germline gives CDR1 MNHEY, CDR2 SMNVEV (reference sequence). The CDR3 protein is CASTLSGGKEQFF. CDR3 nucleotides: TGTGCCAGCACTTTATCGGGGGGGAAGGAGCAGTTCTTC.

This clone was counted once. This chain links TRBV19 with TRBJ1-1; the D gene is possibly TRBD1 (6 bases). V was trimmed by 5 bases and J by 1 base, leaving 11 bases between them. Germline V gene data show CDR1 as LNHDA and CDR2 as SQIVND (reference sequence). CDR3 length: 14 residues. The CDR3 nucleotides read TGTGCCAGTAGTCTCCAACAGGGGAACACTGAAGCTTTCTTT. It yields the protein CASSLQQGNTEAFF. The full variable domain, rest sourced from reference TRBV19 and TRBJ1-1, is DGGITQSPKYLFRKEGQNVTLSCEQNLNHDAMYWYRQDPGQGLRLIYYSQIVNDFQKGDIAEGYSVSREKKESFPLTVTSAQKNPTAFYLCASSLQQGNTEAFFGQGTRLTVV.

The gene calls are TRBV2 and TRBJ1-1, with a weak D call TRBD1 (5 bases). Deletions cut 2 bases from V and 1 base from J, with 14 bases between. Looked up from germline, CDR1 is SNHLY and CDR2 is FYNNEI. This CDR3 spans 16 amino acids. This CDR3 is CASSERWGRTNTEAFF. CDR3 DNA sequence: TGTGCCAGCAGTGAAAGATGGGGCAGGACGAACACTGAAGCTTTCTTT.

DNA of the CDR3: TGTGCCAGCAGCTCGGGGTTGCGAGGGGGCTACACCTTC. Its protein product is CASSSGLRGGYTF. The chain combines TRBV28 with TRBJ1-2; D is unclear. CDR3 length: 13 residues. Germline V gene sequence: CDR1 MDHEN, CDR2 SYDVKM. Trimming stripped 6 bases from V and 8 bases from J, with 16 bases between.

The rearrangement uses TRBV5-1 and TRBJ2-7, with D possibly being TRBD1 (6 bases). V dropped 0 bases and J dropped 0 bases, with 10 bases sitting between them. CDR3 length: 15 amino acids. The germline V gene encodes CDR1 SGHRS and CDR2 YFSETQ. For the CDR3, the DNA is TGCGCCAGCAGCTTGGACGGACAGAGCTCCTACGAGCAGTACTTC. It yields the protein CASSLDGQSSYEQYF.

This chain joins TRBV4-1 and TRBJ1-1; perhaps TRBD1 as D (5 bases). The CDR3 covers 15 residues. Trimming shortened V by 4 bases and J by 4 bases, and 16 bases separated the two germline ends. Germline values: CDR1 MGHRA, CDR2 YSYEKL. The CDR3 protein is CASSPLSGEATEAFF. The CDR3 DNA reads as TGCGCCAGCAGCCCCCTCTCGGGGGAGGCCACTGAAGCTTTCTTT.

The table lists this clone with a count of one. The sample contains more than one DNA sequence encoding this CDR3. This chain uses TRBV5-1 with TRBJ2-7; no clear D gene. CDR3 length: 14 amino acids. The germline gives CDR1 SGHRS, CDR2 YFSETQ. Trimming removed 4 bases from V and 2 bases from J, with 13 bases in between. The CDR3 spells CASSLAYRPYEQYV. CDR3 in DNA: TGCGCCAGCAGCCTGGCCTACAGACCCTACGAGCAGTACGTC.

V and J are TRBV7-2 and TRBJ2-7; TRBD2 matches at 10 bases. Germline CDR1 is SGHTA and CDR2 is FQGNSA. V shed 4 bases and J 5 bases; nucleotides not matched to a gene: 8. The CDR3 length is 15 residues. The DNA of the CDR3 is TGTGCCAGCAGCTCCTTAGCGGGAGGAACCGACGAGCAGTACTTC. It yields the protein CASSSLAGGTDEQYF.

This clone was recorded once. This sequence joins TRBV27 and TRBJ2-1; 10 nucleotides match TRBD2. Unmatched junction bases numbered 5, after V lost 3 bases and J lost 6 bases. Germline assignment: CDR1 MNHEY and CDR2 SMNVEV (reference sequence). The CDR3 is made up of 15 amino acids. CDR3 loop: CASSLGLATGNEQFF. Written as DNA, the CDR3 is TGTGCCAGCAGTTTGGGACTAGCGACCGGCAATGAGCAGTTCTTC.

The rearrangement links TRBV19 to TRBJ2-5; tentative D call: TRBD1 (6 bases). Germline values: CDR1 LNHDA, CDR2 SQIVND (reference sequence). V gave up 3 bases and J gave up 5 bases, with 10 bases separating them. CDR3 length equals 13 residues. The CDR3 loop is CASSIQGTETQYF. In nucleotides, the CDR3 is TGTGCCAGTAGTATTCAGGGGACGGAGACCCAGTACTTC.

The chain couples TRBV10-1 to TRBJ2-3, with 10 bases matching TRBD1. The germline V gene has CDR1 WNHNN and CDR2 SYGVQD (reference sequence). This CDR3 comprises 17 residues. V gave up 8 bases and J gave up 2 bases; unmatched junction bases: 13. CDR3 sequence (DNA): TGCGCCAGCCGGGACAGGGGCCAACAGTCCGCCACAGATACGCAGTATTTT. It specifies CASRDRGQQSATDTQYF.

This clone was seen more than once but under ten times. V usage is TRBV5-4 and J usage is TRBJ1-1; possibly TRBD1 for D (6 bases). This CDR3 has 14 residues. The V and J ends lost 3 bases and 2 bases respectively, with 11 bases between them. Germline V gene data show CDR1 as SGHNT and CDR2 as YYREEE (reference sequence). The CDR3 region is CASSSVDRNTEAFF. The CDR3 bases are TGTGCCAGCAGCTCTGTGGACAGAAACACTGAAGCTTTCTTT.

This rearrangement joins TRBV11-2 to TRBJ2-2; 12 positions agree with TRBD2. The germline V gene encodes CDR1 SGHAT and CDR2 FQNNGV. The CDR3 covers 15 residues. V dropped 5 bases and J dropped 7; count of bases not matched to a gene: 5. CDR3: CASSPLAGGYGELFF. CDR3 nucleotide sequence: TGTGCCAGCAGCCCCCTAGCGGGAGGGTACGGGGAGCTGTTTTTT.

A word on this clone: At one end, the junction sequence differs from germline, possibly due to a read error. The chain links TRBV7-9 to TRBJ1-1, with TRBD1 as a possible D gene (6 bases). Germline V CDR1 and CDR2: SEHNR, FQNEAQ (reference sequence). CDR3 size: 15 residues. The CDR3 DNA reads TGTTCCAGCAGCTTAGGGGGGGTTCAGTTCTCTGAAGCTTTCTTT. This gives the protein CSSSLGGVQFSEAFF.

The genes are TRBV5-8 and TRBJ2-1; 15 bases line up with TRBD2. The germline V gene has CDR1 SGHTS and CDR2 YDEGEE. The CDR3 is 17 amino acids. V shed 3 bases, J shed 1 base, and the junction held 2 bases outside the gene matches. This CDR3 reads CASSWTSGRGSYNEQFF. As DNA, the CDR3 is TGTGCCAGCAGCTGGACTAGCGGGAGGGGGTCCTACAATGAGCAGTTCTTC.